The entry below gives a single TCR beta chain sequence along with its context. Antigen unknown. CDR3 length equals 14 residues. Trimming removed 3 bases from V and 4 bases from J; junction bases left unmatched: 5. In germline, CDR1 is SGHNT, CDR2 YYREEE (reference sequence). This entry belongs to a study of OX40 agonist ivuxolimab in advanced cancers. Assay used: immunoSEQ multiplex PCR; TCRdb lists only in-frame clones, some missing. This sample carries 73,000 or so clones, 85% of them seen once, and the ten largest clones take roughly 0.66%. Regarding the study as a whole: Blood T cells, both CD4+ and CD8+, expanded clonally by week 6 at 0.1 to 3.0 mg/kg.

The V call is TRBV5-4, the J call TRBJ2-5, with TRBD1 identical over 8 bases. The sample in question was CD4+ or CD8+ T cells sorted from blood, obtained in a trial of the OX40 agonist ivuxolimab. The source is an adult with an advanced solid tumor such as melanoma, head and neck, liver or kidney cancer. The CDR3: CASSSPGGVETQYF. The CDR3 DNA reads TGTGCCAGCAGCTCCCCAGGGGGCGTAGAGACCCAGTACTTC.